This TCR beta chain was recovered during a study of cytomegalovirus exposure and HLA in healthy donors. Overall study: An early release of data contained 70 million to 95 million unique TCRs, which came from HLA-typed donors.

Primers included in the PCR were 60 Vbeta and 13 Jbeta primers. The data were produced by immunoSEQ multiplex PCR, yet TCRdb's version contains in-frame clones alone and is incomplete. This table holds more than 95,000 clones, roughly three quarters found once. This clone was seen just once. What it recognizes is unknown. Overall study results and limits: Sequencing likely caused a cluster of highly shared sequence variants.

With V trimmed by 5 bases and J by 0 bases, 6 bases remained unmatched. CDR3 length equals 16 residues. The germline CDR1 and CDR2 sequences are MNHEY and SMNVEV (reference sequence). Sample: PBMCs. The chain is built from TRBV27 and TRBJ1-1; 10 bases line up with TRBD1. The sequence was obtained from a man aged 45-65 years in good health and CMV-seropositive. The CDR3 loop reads CASSLGQGGLNTEAFF. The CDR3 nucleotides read TGTGCCAGCAGTCTCGGACAGGGGGGACTGAACACTGAAGCTTTCTTT.